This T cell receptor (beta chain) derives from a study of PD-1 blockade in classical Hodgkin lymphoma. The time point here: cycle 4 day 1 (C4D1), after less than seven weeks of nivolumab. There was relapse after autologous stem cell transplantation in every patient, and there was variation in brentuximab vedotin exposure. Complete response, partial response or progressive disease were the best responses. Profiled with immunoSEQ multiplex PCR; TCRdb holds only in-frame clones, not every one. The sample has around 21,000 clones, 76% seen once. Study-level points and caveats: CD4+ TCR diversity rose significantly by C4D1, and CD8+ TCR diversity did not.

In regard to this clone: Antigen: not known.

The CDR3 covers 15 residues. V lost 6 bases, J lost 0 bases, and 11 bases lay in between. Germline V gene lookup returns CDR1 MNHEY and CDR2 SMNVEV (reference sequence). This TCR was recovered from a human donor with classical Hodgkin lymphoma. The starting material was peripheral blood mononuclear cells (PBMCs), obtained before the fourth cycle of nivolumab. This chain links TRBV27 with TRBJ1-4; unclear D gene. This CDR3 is CASRETRATNEKLFF. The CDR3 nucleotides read TGTGCCAGCAGAGAAACTAGGGCAACTAATGAAAAACTGTTTTTT.